The following is a T cell receptor beta chain sequence with its context. Germline CDR1 is SNHLY and CDR2 is FYNNEI. J lost 4 bases, V lost 6 bases, and 3 bases had no gene match. The CDR3 covers 13 residues. Clones were read by immunoSEQ multiplex PCR, and TCRdb kept only the in-frame ones, dropping some. This sample has roughly 81,000 clones, with 80% to 90% found just once. These data are taken from a study of technical replicates of blood from several donors. The sequence was collected from a human donor in good health. Some clones in this sample may be carry-over from other donors' samples. The sequenced material came from PBMCs. V and J are TRBV2 and TRBJ2-1, with 7 nucleotides matching TRBD1. CDR3 sequence (DNA): TGTGCCAGCAGCGGGACAGTTTACAATGAGCAGTTCTTC. It encodes CASSGTVYNEQFF. Complete variable domain (other parts from reference TRBV2 and TRBJ2-1): EPEVTQTPSHQVTQMGQEVILRCVPISNHLYFYWYRQILGQKVEFLVSFYNNEISEKSEIFDDQFSVERPDGSNFTLKIRSTKLEDSAMYFCASSGTVYNEQFFGPGTRLTVL.